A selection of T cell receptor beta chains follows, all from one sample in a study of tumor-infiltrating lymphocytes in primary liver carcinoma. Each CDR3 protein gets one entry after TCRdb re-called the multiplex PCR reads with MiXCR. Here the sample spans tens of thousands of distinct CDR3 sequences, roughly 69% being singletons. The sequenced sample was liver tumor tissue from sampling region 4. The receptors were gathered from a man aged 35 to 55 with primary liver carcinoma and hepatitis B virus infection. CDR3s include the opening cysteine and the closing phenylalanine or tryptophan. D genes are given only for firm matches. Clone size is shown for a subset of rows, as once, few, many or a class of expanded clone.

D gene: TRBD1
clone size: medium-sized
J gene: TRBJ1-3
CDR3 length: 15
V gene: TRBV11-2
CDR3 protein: CASSPLDRGLNTIYF
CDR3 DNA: TGTGCCAGCAGCCCTTTGGACAGGGGGCTAAACACCATATATTTT

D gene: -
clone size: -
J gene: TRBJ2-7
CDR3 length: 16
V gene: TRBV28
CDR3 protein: CVSRAASGGGSYEQYF
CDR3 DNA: TGTGTCAGCAGGGCTGCCTCCGGCGGAGGCTCCTACGAGCAGTACTTC

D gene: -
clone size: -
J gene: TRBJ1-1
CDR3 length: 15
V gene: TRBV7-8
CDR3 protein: CTSSLVTRSRTEAIF
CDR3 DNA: TGTACCAGCAGCCTTGTCACTCGTTCCCGCACTGAAGCTATCTTT

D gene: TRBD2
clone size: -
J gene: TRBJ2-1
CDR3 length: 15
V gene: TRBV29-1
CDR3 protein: CSVDDGTSGGNEQFF
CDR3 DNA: TGCAGCGTTGATGACGGGACTAGCGGGGGCAATGAACAGTTCTTC

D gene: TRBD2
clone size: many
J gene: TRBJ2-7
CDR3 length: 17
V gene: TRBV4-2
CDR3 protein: CASSLRFLAGGTYEQYF
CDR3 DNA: TGTGCCAGCAGCCTTCGTTTCCTAGCGGGAGGCACCTACGAGCAGTACTTC

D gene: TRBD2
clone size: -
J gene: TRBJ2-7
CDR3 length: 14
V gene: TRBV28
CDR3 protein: CASSPLAGDYEQYF
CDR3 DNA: TGTGCCAGCAGTCCACTAGCGGGAGACTACGAGCAGTACTTC

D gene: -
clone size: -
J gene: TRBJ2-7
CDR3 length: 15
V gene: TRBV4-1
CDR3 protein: CASSQDLGAQYEQYF
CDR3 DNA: TGCGCCAGCAGCCAAGATTTAGGAGCTCAATACGAACAGTACTTC

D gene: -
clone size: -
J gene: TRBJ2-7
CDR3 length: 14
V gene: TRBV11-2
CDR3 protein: CASSLTDTACEQYF
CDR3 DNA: TGTGCTAGCAGCTTAACCGACACTGCCTGCGAGCAGTACTTC

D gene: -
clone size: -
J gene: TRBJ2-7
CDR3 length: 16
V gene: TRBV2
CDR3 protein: CASSDPGQTNTHEQYF
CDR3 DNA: TGTGCCAGCAGTGACCCCGGGCAGACCAATACCCACGAGCAGTACTTC

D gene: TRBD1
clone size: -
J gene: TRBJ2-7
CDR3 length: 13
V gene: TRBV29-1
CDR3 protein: CSVEGTGVNEQYF
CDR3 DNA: TGCAGCGTTGAAGGGACAGGTGTGAACGAACAGTACTTT

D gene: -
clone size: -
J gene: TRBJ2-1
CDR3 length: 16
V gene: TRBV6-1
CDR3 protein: CASTKDGLSSYNEQFF
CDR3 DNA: TGTGCTAGCACCAAGGATGGGCTTAGCTCCTACAATGAGCAGTTCTTC